The 2 T cell receptor beta chains given below trace back to one sample, sequenced in a study of CXCR3-negative and CXCR3-positive naive CD8 T cells. No antigens are known for them. Researchers prepared the TRB cDNA libraries using 5' RACE with UMI labels. TCRdb re-called the 5' RACE reads, yielding one record per CDR3 amino acid sequence without DNA. The data include about 150,000 distinct CDR3 sequences; the top ten clones carry 0.25% to 0.35%. Points from the study as a whole: CXCR3-expressing naive cells carried TRB CDR3s more hydrophobic than those of CXCR3-negative naive cells.

Sequenced: naive CXCR3+ CD8+ T cells from blood. This sample's subset: CD45RO-CCR7+CD27+CD95- naive CD8+ T cells expressing CXCR3 (TNR3+). These receptors were obtained from a human donor in good health. Some clones in this sample may be carry-over from other donors' samples.

The CDR3 here is CAGTDSATNEKLFF. This rearrangement joins TRBV2 to TRBJ1-4; TCRdb returns TRBD1, unconfirmable since there is no DNA. Germline V gene data show CDR1 as SNHLY and CDR2 as FYNNEI. The CDR3 spans 14 residues. Complete variable domain (other parts from reference TRBV2 and TRBJ1-4): EPEVTQTPSHQVTQMGQEVILRCVPISNHLYFYWYRQILGQKVEFLVSFYNNEISEKSEIFDDQFSVERPDGSNFTLKIRSTKLEDSAMYFCAGTDSATNEKLFFGSGTQLSVL.

The chain uses TRBV27 and TRBJ2-2. Germline V CDR1 and CDR2: MNHEY, SMNVEV (reference sequence). The CDR3 sequence is 13 residues long. This chain's CDR3 is CASSSHPTGELFF.